Each of the 28 T cell receptor beta chains below was sequenced from the same sample in a study of blood T cell repertoires in COVID-19. Assay: immunoSEQ multiplex PCR; the TCRdb copy retains only in-frame clones and omits some. The data contain around 140,000 clones, 85% to 90% of them seen just once; the ten biggest clones take up approximately 8%. The source material was peripheral blood. The receptors come from an older woman with acute or convalescent COVID-19.

The chain recombines TRBV4-2 with TRBJ2-2, with 13 bases matching TRBD2. V lost 3 bases to trimming and J lost 0 bases; unmatched junction nucleotides: 16. Germline V gene data show CDR1 as LGHNA and CDR2 as YNFKEQ. There are 22 residues in the CDR3. Written as DNA, the CDR3 is TGTGCCAGCAGCCATGGGGGCCTAAGGACTAGCGGGGGAGCATCGAACACCGGGGAGCTGTTTTTT. Translation: CASSHGGLRTSGGASNTGELFF.

The chain has TRBV30 and TRBJ2-7; D is perhaps TRBD1 (5 bases). Germline-derived CDR1 and CDR2 are GTSNPN and SVGIG (reference sequence). Trimming removed 1 base at V and 4 bases at J, with 8 bases between. This CDR3 comprises 12 residues. The CDR3 bases are TGTGCCTGGAGTGAAGACAGATACGAGCAGTACTTC. Its protein is CAWSEDRYEQYF.

Only one count was recorded for this clone. The V gene is TRBV5-6, the J gene TRBJ2-2, with TRBD1 as a possible D gene (6 bases). The CDR3 sequence is 16 residues long. Germline lookup yields CDR1 SGHDT and CDR2 YYEEEE. The V end was cut by 0 bases, the J end by 1 base, with 10 bases between. CDR3 protein: CASSLEGRGNTGELFF. The DNA of the CDR3 is TGTGCCAGCAGCTTGGAGGGCAGGGGGAACACCGGGGAGCTGTTTTTT.

This sequence joins TRBV19 and TRBJ2-2; 8 bases agree with TRBD1. This CDR3 region has 19 residues. The trim removed 6 bases at V and 4 bases at J, leaving 19 bases unmatched. The germline gives CDR1 LNHDA, CDR2 SQIVND (reference sequence). CDR3: CASSLGPDRENKGTGELFF. DNA of the CDR3: TGTGCCAGTAGCTTAGGCCCGGACAGGGAAAATAAGGGCACCGGGGAGCTGTTTTTT.

This clone showed up just a few times. The chain is built from TRBV7-9 and TRBJ2-7; a weak D match, TRBD2 (7 bases). Germline V gene sequence: CDR1 SEHNR, CDR2 FQNEAQ (reference sequence). CDR3 length: 15 residues. V was trimmed by 5 bases and J by 4 bases, leaving 18 bases between them. CDR3 sequence (DNA): TGTGCCAGCAGCCCGGGGGGCGGGGGCGGATACGAGCAGTACTTC. It is translated as CASSPGGGGGYEQYF.

This chain links TRBV5-6 with TRBJ2-7, with D tentatively TRBD1 (7 bases). CDR3 length equals 14 residues. Germline V gene data show CDR1 as SGHDT and CDR2 as YYEEEE. The V end was cut by 0 bases, the J end by 4 bases, with 11 bases between. CDR3 sequence reads: CASSLVSGGYEQYF. CDR3 in DNA: TGTGCCAGCAGCTTGGTGTCAGGGGGGTACGAGCAGTACTTC.

V is TRBV29-1 and J is TRBJ1-2; no clear D gene. V was clipped by 1 base and J by 2 bases, with 11 bases between them. The germline gives CDR1 SQVTM, CDR2 ANQGSEA. CDR3 size: 14 residues. The CDR3 DNA reads TGCAGCGTTGAAGCCCCCCCCAGGAACTATGGCTACACCTTC. Amino acids: CSVEAPPRNYGYTF.

The chain is built from TRBV3-1 (or the pseudogene TRBV3-2) and TRBJ2-3; 8 bases are shared with TRBD2. Germline V gives CDR1 LGHDT, CDR2 YNNKEL (reference sequence). CDR3 length equals 16 residues. With V trimmed by 6 bases and J by 6 bases, 14 bases remained unmatched. CDR3 sequence (DNA): TGTGCCAGCAGTCAAAAGTTAGCGGGGTCATACGATACGCAGTATTTT. Amino acids: CASSQKLAGSYDTQYF.

The V call is TRBV13, the J call TRBJ1-1; no firm D call. Trimming shortened V by 5 bases and J by 2 bases, and 18 bases separated the two germline ends. Per germline, CDR1 PRHDT and CDR2 FYEKMQ (reference sequence). CDR3 length equals 16 residues. CDR3 nucleotides: TGTGCCAGCAGCGAGAGGATAGGAGTCCGTAACACTGAAGCTTTCTTT. Protein: CASSERIGVRNTEAFF.

This chain links TRBV27 with TRBJ2-3; weak D call: TRBD2 (6 bases). V lost 4 bases, J lost 4 bases, and 15 bases lay in between. Germline CDR1 MNHEY, CDR2 SMNVEV (reference sequence). CDR3 size: 15 residues. This CDR3 reads CASSYRASVADTQYF. CDR3 bases: TGTGCCAGCAGTTATAGGGCTAGCGTGGCAGATACGCAGTATTTT.

This chain connects TRBV9 to TRBJ2-1; possibly TRBD2 for D (5 bases). Germline-derived CDR1 and CDR2 are SGDLS and YYNGEE. This CDR3 region has 11 residues. Deletions cut 0 bases from V and 12 bases from J, with 7 bases between. The CDR3 loop reads CASSVATRQFF. CDR3 nucleotide sequence: TGTGCCAGCAGCGTAGCTACTAGGCAGTTCTTC.

This clone was recorded only once. The chain employs TRBV19 and TRBJ2-7, with TRBD1 identical over 9 bases. The trim removed 3 bases at V and 6 bases at J, leaving 6 bases unmatched. Germline values: CDR1 LNHDA, CDR2 SQIVND (reference sequence). The CDR3 spans 14 residues. The CDR3 sequence is CASSITGTGTEQYF. In DNA, the CDR3 is TGTGCCAGTAGTATTACCGGGACAGGGACCGAGCAGTACTTC. The full variable domain, completed using reference TRBV19 and TRBJ2-7, is DGGITQSPKYLFRKEGQNVTLSCEQNLNHDAMYWYRQDPGQGLRLIYYSQIVNDFQKGDIAEGYSVSREKKESFPLTVTSAQKNPTAFYLCASSITGTGTEQYFGPGTRLTVT.

This rearrangement joins TRBV6-5 to TRBJ1-5, with TRBD1 identical over 7 bases. The CDR3 has 15 residues. Germline loops: CDR1 MNHEY, CDR2 SVGAGI. After removal of 6 bases from V and 0 bases from J, the junction contained 5 bases not matched to a gene. The CDR3 nucleotides read TGTGCCAGCAGGACGACAGGGTATAGCAATCAGCCCCAGCATTTT. It codes for CASRTTGYSNQPQHF.

This rearrangement joins TRBV7-9 to TRBJ1-6; D is undetermined. V was shortened by 6 bases and J by 9 bases, with 9 bases between the two germline ends. Germline values: CDR1 SEHNR, CDR2 FQNEAQ (reference sequence). CDR3 length: 12 amino acids. CDR3 DNA sequence: TGTGCCAGCAGTTACGACACTTCACCCCTCCACTTT. Translating it yields CASSYDTSPLHF.

V usage is TRBV3-1 (or the pseudogene TRBV3-2) and J usage is TRBJ2-1, with a weak D call TRBD1 (5 bases). The V end was cut by 2 bases, the J end by 6 bases, with 17 bases between. Germline-derived CDR1 and CDR2 are LGHDT and YNNKEL (reference sequence). This CDR3 has 16 residues. CDR3 nucleotide sequence: TGTGCCAGCAGCCAAAGGGGCGGCGACTGGGCCAATGAGCAGTTCTTC. Protein sequence: CASSQRGGDWANEQFF.

The chain employs TRBV19 and TRBJ2-1; 12 nucleotides match TRBD2. CDR1 and CDR2 (germline): LNHDA, SQIVND (reference sequence). This CDR3 is built from 17 residues. Trimming at V came to 0 bases and at J to 2 bases, leaving 2 bases not matched to a gene. The CDR3 spells CASSIDLAGGTYNEQFF. CDR3 DNA: TGTGCCAGTAGTATAGATCTAGCGGGGGGGACCTACAATGAGCAGTTCTTC.

The V call is TRBV12-3 or TRBV12-4, the J call TRBJ2-7, with 7 bases identical to TRBD1. V dropped 5 bases and J dropped 2; count of bases not matched to a gene: 3. The CDR3 loop spans 13 amino acids. CDR3 nucleotides: TGTGCCAGCAGTCCTACAGGGGCCTACGAGCAGTACTTC. Amino acid sequence: CASSPTGAYEQYF.

The rearrangement links TRBV6-2 or TRBV6-3 to TRBJ1-5, with D perhaps matching TRBD1 (5 bases). Germline-derived CDR1 and CDR2 are MNHEY and SVGEGT. The CDR3 loop spans 15 amino acids. Trimming removed 2 bases from V and 4 bases from J, with 12 bases in between. Written as DNA, the CDR3 is TGTGCCAGCAGTTACGCCGGGGGGGGAAATCAGCCCCAGCATTTT. As protein: CASSYAGGGNQPQHF.

The chain is built from TRBV5-1 and TRBJ2-3; 9 bases are shared with TRBD1. V shed 5 bases and J 3 bases; nucleotides not matched to a gene: 1. The CDR3 runs to 13 residues. From germline, CDR1 is SGHRS and CDR2 YFSETQ. The CDR3 nucleotides read TGCGCCAGCAGGGACAGGGGAACAGATACGCAGTATTTT. Its protein is CASRDRGTDTQYF.

This clone was picked up one time. V usage is TRBV25-1 and J usage is TRBJ2-2, with 7 nucleotides matching TRBD2. V shed 4 bases and J 0 bases; nucleotides not matched to a gene: 8. This CDR3 region has 17 residues. CDR1 and CDR2 from the germline V gene are MGHDK and SYGVNS. The CDR3 DNA reads TGTGCCAGCAGTGCCTTACTAGCGAACGCGAACACCGGGGAGCTGTTTTTT. It encodes CASSALLANANTGELFF. The whole variable domain, filled in from reference TRBV25-1 and TRBJ2-2, reads EADIYQTPRYLVIGTGKKITLECSQTMGHDKMYWYQQDPGMELHLIHYSYGVNSTEKGDLSSESTVSRIRTEHFPLTLESARPSHTSQYLCASSALLANANTGELFFGEGSRLTVL.

This clone occurred a few times. This chain joins TRBV10-3 and TRBJ2-7; 13 positions agree with TRBD2. Germline V gene lookup returns CDR1 ENHRY and CDR2 SYGVKD. The V segment lost 6 bases and the J segment 4 bases; nucleotides outside the gene matches: 6. The CDR3 extends over 15 amino acids. The CDR3 reads CAISPGLAGNYEQYF. The CDR3 DNA follows: TGTGCCATCAGCCCGGGACTAGCGGGGAATTACGAGCAGTACTTC.

The chain joins TRBV10-3 to TRBJ1-6, with D maybe TRBD1 (5 bases). CDR3 length: 16 amino acids. In germline, CDR1 is ENHRY, CDR2 SYGVKD. V was clipped by 0 bases and J by 8 bases, with 14 bases between them. Here the CDR3 DNA reads TGTGCCATCAGTGAGTCAAGGGGACTCGGGTATTCACCCCTCCACTTT. This translates into CAISESRGLGYSPLHF.

The chain recombines TRBV5-6 with TRBJ2-5; D is undetermined. This CDR3 has 12 residues. Per germline, CDR1 SGHDT and CDR2 YYEEEE. V was clipped by 0 bases and J by 5 bases, with 5 bases between them. The CDR3 sequence: CASSLDLETQYF. The CDR3 DNA reads as TGTGCCAGCAGCTTGGATCTGGAGACCCAGTACTTC.

This clone was seen once. The rearrangement joins TRBV11-3 to TRBJ2-1, with 7 bases matching TRBD1. The CDR3 covers 13 residues. Trimming removed 6 bases from V and 2 bases from J; junction bases left unmatched: 1. In germline, CDR1 is SGHNT, CDR2 YENEEA. The CDR3 DNA follows: TGTGCCAGCAGAGGACAGGCCTACAATGAGCAGTTCTTC. This gives the protein CASRGQAYNEQFF.

The gene calls are TRBV4-1 and TRBJ2-6; the match to TRBD2 covers 9 bases. The V gene's germline CDR1 is MGHRA and CDR2 YSYEKL. The CDR3 is made up of 19 amino acids. V was pared by 8 bases and J by 2 bases, with 16 bases of the junction left unmatched. CDR3 bases: TGCGCCAGCTCCCCGTCCGGGACTAGCTCCTTAACTGGGGCCAACGTCCTGACTTTC. Its protein product is CASSPSGTSSLTGANVLTF.

This clone was seen a single time. For the CDR3, the DNA is TGTGCCATCAGTGACCGACAAGACAATCAGCCCCAGCATTTT. Its protein is CAISDRQDNQPQHF. The chain uses TRBV10-3 and TRBJ1-5; no clear D. V lost 3 bases and J 3 bases, leaving 9 bases between the germline ends. The CDR3 runs 14 residues. Germline CDR1 reads ENHRY; CDR2 reads SYGVKD.

J is TRBJ1-1 and V is TRBV4-1, with no clear D. Trimming cost V 0 bases and J 2 bases, with 10 bases left between them. Germline V gene lookup returns CDR1 MGHRA and CDR2 YSYEKL. The CDR3 totals 15 residues. For the CDR3, the DNA is TGCGCCAGCAGCCAAGAGGCGGTTTTAAACACTGAAGCTTTCTTT. Amino acids: CASSQEAVLNTEAFF.

The genes are TRBV3-1 (or the pseudogene TRBV3-2) and TRBJ2-5, with 8 bases fitting TRBD1. Germline loops: CDR1 LGHDT, CDR2 YNNKEL (reference sequence). Unmatched junction bases numbered 5, after V lost 3 bases and J lost 2 bases. The CDR3 covers 15 residues. CDR3: CASSQGRTGQETQYF. The CDR3 DNA sequence: TGTGCCAGCAGCCAGGGTAGGACAGGGCAAGAGACCCAGTACTTC.